The clone carrying this T cell receptor (beta chain) has only one observation. Its target is unknown. Primers included in the PCR were 60 Vbeta and 13 Jbeta primers. Assay used: immunoSEQ multiplex PCR; TCRdb lists only in-frame clones, some missing. Of 90,000 or so clones in the sample, less than 80% were seen once. V trimming: 6 bases; J trimming: 8 bases; junction bases outside the gene matches: 4. The CDR3 length is 14 residues. Germline V CDR1 and CDR2: LNHDA, SQIVND (reference sequence). This record belongs to a study of cytomegalovirus exposure and HLA in healthy donors. At the level of the study: Genotyping showed roughly 86% of fewer than 500 donors falling in the Caucasian-associated ancestry cluster.

Study-wide findings and caveats: Confirmation was obtained in vitro that three CMV-associated chains are specific for CMV antigens.

J is TRBJ2-1 and V is TRBV19; TRBD2 agrees at 13 bases. Sequenced input: PBMCs. The clonotype was recovered from a middle-aged woman in good health and CMV-seronegative. The CDR3 loop is CASRAGLAGYEQFF. DNA for the CDR3: TGTGCCAGTAGGGCGGGACTAGCGGGATATGAGCAGTTCTTC.